The T cell receptor beta chain under discussion was sequenced for a study of Graves' ophthalmopathy and Graves' hyperthyroidism (dated by TCRdb to the late 2010s). Describing the broader study: Peripheral blood was collected before any treatment was given, at the time of initial diagnosis. TCR beta repertoire signatures were used to distinguish Graves' ophthalmopathy from Graves' hyperthyroidism and to predict progression to ophthalmopathy. In total, approximately 140 blood samples were TCR-sequenced: 43 ophthalmopathy, some 72 hyperthyroidism and about 17 hyperthyroidism-to-ophthalmopathy patients. To explore V-J signatures that separate ophthalmopathy from hyperthyroidism, a discovery set of 95 to 100 patients was enrolled, consisting of 40 to 45 with ophthalmopathy and around 57 with stable hyperthyroidism. An independent validation cohort was composed of roughly 18 hyperthyroidism patients and some 16 patients who later progressed from hyperthyroidism to ophthalmopathy. In over five hyperthyroidism patients, T-cell repertoires of thyroid tissue and blood were compared. After sampling, hyperthyroidism patients received methimazole starting at 30 mg daily, and ophthalmopathy patients received high-dose intravenous methylprednisolone. The approximately 100 discovery patients were randomly split 7:3 into training and test sets. Here is what the overall study found, with its caveats: No statistical method was used to predetermine the sample size, and group allocation was not hidden from the investigators. In validation, the model predicted ophthalmopathy progression with 55% to 71% sensitivity and 72.22% specificity; some 13 predicted patients were CT-confirmed with GO in a median of approximately 6.5 months. The 13-signature model separated ophthalmopathy from stable hyperthyroidism with around 90% sensitivity and roughly 84% specificity in cross-validation, and 80%/75% in the test set. Most expanded thyroid clonotypes with a frequency above 0.001 also appeared in blood, which suggests that blood repertoires may reflect the immune response in the thyroid.

A patient counted as having stable hyperthyroidism if there was no progression to ophthalmopathy within 18 months of follow-up. The hyperthyroidism patients were 18 to 65 years old and newly diagnosed, with a disease duration of less than 2 months. Patients were excluded if they had other autoimmune diseases, uncontrolled infections, pregnancy or lactation. Clinical symptoms, serum thyroxine, TRAb, thyroid ultrasound and orbital computed tomography were used for diagnosis. PBMCs were isolated from more than 9 ml of fresh peripheral blood by Ficoll-Paque density gradient centrifugation. Total RNA was extracted with Trizol reagent and quality-checked on an Agilent 2100 Bioanalyzer. TCR beta CDR3 regions were amplified from RNA transcripts for repertoire sequencing. HTBI primers and the Qiagen OneStep RT-PCR kit were used in a first-round RT-PCR, which was followed by a second-round multiplex PCR, size selection and purification. Libraries were sequenced on an Illumina HiSeq2000 using paired-end 100 bp reads. In the paper's pipeline: Reads were processed with SOAPnuke, discarding reads with adapters, uncalled bases, mean Phred below 15, or no exact constant-primer or identifier match. COPE v1.2.5 was used to merge high-quality paired reads. Each unique nucleotide sequence was defined as a clonotype, and clonotypes were aligned to IMGT TRB V, D and J references with MiTCR v1.1. Only V-J combinations with frequency above 0.0001 were analysed, covering 98% to 99.2% of repertoires. For each V-J combination, a TCR clonal expansion and chaos score was defined as F50 clonal expansion divided by the chaos observed in the TCRdist matrix. Features were reduced by Welch's t-statistics and random forest to around 14 V-J combinations, which fed a naive Bayes classifier. The Morisita-Horn index was used to measure how similar the thyroid and blood repertoires were. TCRdb itself trimmed the public reads at Q25 with fastp, ran MiXCR and retained productive beta chains. CDR3 protein duplicates are merged, each entry listing the most common genes and DNA. Clone size and V and J calls follow TCRdb, not the original study. In this sample the table shows 500,000 to 700,000 distinct CDR3 sequences, roughly 20% of which occur a single time. The ten largest clones add up to approximately 7.7% of the sample.

V is shortened by 4 bases, J by 6 bases, and the region joining them spans 12 bases. Spanning cysteine to phenylalanine, the CDR3 consists of 13 amino acids. The read is trimmed to its CDR3 DNA, 39 bases read in frame from base 1. CDR1 and CDR2, looked up from the germline V gene (reference sequence), are LGHDT and YNNKEL. This clonotype showed up just a few times. Its antigen specificity is not known. No base-level quality is on record; no much larger clone is a single base apart. This TCR came from a woman aged 18-35 years with stable Graves' hyperthyroidism. Some clones in this sample may be carry-over from other donors' samples. Donor details come from another sample of the same person, matched by shared clones. Sequenced input: peripheral blood. Recombination linked TRBV3-1 to TRBJ1-2; a tentative D match to TRBD1 spans 6 bases. Read as DNA, the sequence is TGTGCCAGCAGCCTCCGGTCAGGGGATGGCTACACCTTC. Its protein is CASSLRSGDGYTF.